This TCR beta chain was obtained from a study of regulatory T cells in long-lasting Graves disease. Concerning this clonotype itself: The antigen is unknown. A much larger clone lies a single base off, so this may be a read error.

Building the TCR beta libraries relied on iRepertoire HTBI primers, and CDR3 regions underwent Arm-PCR. One entry per CDR3 protein, called by TCRdb with MiXCR from the multiplex PCR reads. The sample shows roughly 250,000 distinct CDR3 sequences, about 17% of them seen only once. Noted time point: newly diagnosed GD, antithyroid drugs for less than 3 months. The TCR library was made from RNA extracted from PBMCs. From an endocrinology department in Xi'an, China, came the patients. Whole-study findings and limits: Persistent disease exhibited a predilection for TRBV28, TRBJ1-2 and TRBJ2-5.

From germline, CDR1 is SEHNR and CDR2 FQNEAQ (reference sequence). The CDR3 is 16 amino acids. Trimming cost V 3 bases and J 13 bases, with 25 bases left between them. These same records also appear under a second study, on T cells in Graves' hyperthyroidism and ophthalmopathy.

The sequencing used peripheral blood mononuclear cells (PBMCs), collected at new diagnosis, from a patient treated with antithyroid drugs. This chain links TRBV7-9 with TRBJ2-1; possible D gene TRBD1, 5 bases. This TCR was recovered from a woman aged 30 to 39 with Graves disease. CDR3 DNA sequence: TGTGCCAGCAGCTTGGGTCTACAGGTTAGGCAAGAGACCCAGTTCTTC. This sequence encodes CASSLGLQVRQETQFF.